The clone carrying this TCR beta chain came up once. This record belongs to a study of blood T cell repertoires in COVID-19. Overall study: PBMCs, B-cell-depleted T cells, or T cells were the source of the cDNA or gDNA that made up the material.

Per the study methods: Counts of nucleated cells, estimated from reference gene primer amplification, were obtained. Repertoires were generated with immunoSEQ multiplex PCR, while TCRdb's copy carries only in-frame clones and drops some. V and J calls and clone size are those listed in that table; D and trimming were worked out from the DNA. The top ten hold less than 4.5% of the sample, which has hundreds of thousands of clones, over 75% seen once. The CDR3 runs 15 residues. Trimming shortened V by 0 bases and J by 1 base, and 8 bases separated the two germline ends. The germline CDR1 and CDR2 sequences are SGDLS and YYNGEE. Recovered participants had two consecutive negative NP/OP PCR tests, healthcare professional clearance, or symptom resolution.

The TCR comes from a man between 25 and 39 years old who had recovered from COVID-19. This chain links TRBV9 with TRBJ2-1; D uncertain. The source material was PBMCs or T cells enriched from blood (not recorded which). The CDR3, as DNA: TGTGCCAGCAGCGTAGAGACTGCGTCCTACAATGAGCAGTTCTTC. Its protein is CASSVETASYNEQFF.